The 18 T cell receptor beta chains given below trace back to one sample, sequenced in a study of CD8 T cells in ankylosing spondylitis. TCRdb reanalysed the 5' RACE reads using MiXCR and keeps one entry per CDR3 protein. The data show 150,000 to 200,000 distinct CDR3 sequences, 15% to 20% seen once. Sequencing was performed on blood, either unsorted or a sorted T cell fraction (not recorded which). The receptor set was obtained from a male donor between 5 and 35 years old with ankylosing spondylitis or in good health (not recorded which).

In this sample, this clonotype turned up many times. The chain employs TRBV6-1 and TRBJ2-5; a weak D match, TRBD1 (5 bases). CDR1 is MNHNS, CDR2 SASEGT, per germline. The germline V and J ends were trimmed by 7 bases and 4 bases, with 13 bases remaining between them. The CDR3 sequence is 13 residues long. The CDR3 coding sequence is TGTGCCAGCAATTCAGGGCTAAGAGAGACCCAGTACTTC. This gives the protein CASNSGLRETQYF.

In its sample, this clonotype was seen many times. J is TRBJ2-7 and V is TRBV5-1; TRBD1 aligns across 11 bases. The V and J ends lost 3 bases and 2 bases, in that order; junction bases with no gene match: 1. Germline values: CDR1 SGHRS, CDR2 YFSETQ. CDR3 length: 14 residues. Here the CDR3 DNA reads TGCGCCAGCAGCTGGACAGGGGGCACCTACGAGCAGTACTTC. Translating gives CASSWTGGTYEQYF.

There are many counts of this clonotype. The chain has TRBV29-1 and TRBJ2-4; D ambiguous. The CDR3 covers 13 residues. In germline, CDR1 is SQVTM, CDR2 ANQGSEA. Trimming removed 4 bases from V and 3 bases from J, with 10 bases in between. This chain's CDR3 is CSVAGSVKNIQYF. CDR3 coding DNA: TGCAGCGTTGCAGGTAGTGTCAAAAACATTCAGTACTTC. Full variable domain (remainder filled in from reference TRBV29-1 and TRBJ2-4): SAVISQKPSRDICQRGTSLTIQCQVDSQVTMMFWYRQQPGQSLTLIATANQGSEATYESGFVIDKFPISRPNLTFSTLTVSNMSPEDSSIYLCSVAGSVKNIQYFGAGTRLSVL.

This clonotype was seen ten or more times. This rearrangement joins TRBV25-1 to TRBJ2-3; D possibly corresponds to TRBD2 (6 bases). CDR3 length equals 16 residues. The V gene lost 1 base and the J gene lost 3 bases, with 14 bases spanning the gap. The germline gives CDR1 MGHDK, CDR2 SYGVNS. The CDR3 DNA follows: TGTGCCAGCAGTGAATCGCGGGGACGTGGAACAGATACGCAGTATTTT. This gives the protein CASSESRGRGTDTQYF.

The chain employs TRBV7-3 and TRBJ2-1; the D gene is possibly TRBD2 (6 bases). Trimming stripped 0 bases from V and 4 bases from J, with 10 bases between. Germline CDR1 SGHTA, CDR2 FQGTGA. This CDR3 spans 15 amino acids. The CDR3: CASSLTASAYNEQFF. CDR3 DNA: TGTGCCAGCAGCTTAACTGCTAGCGCATACAATGAGCAGTTCTTC.

The chain couples TRBV12-3 or TRBV12-4 to TRBJ2-1; 13 bases line up with TRBD2. J gave up 10 bases and V 5 bases, and 5 bases lay outside the gene matches. The CDR3 contains 14 residues. CDR3 sequence: CASSPGTSGMEQFF. Here the CDR3 DNA reads TGTGCCAGCAGTCCAGGGACTAGCGGGATGGAGCAGTTCTTC.

Ten or more counts support this clonotype. The rearrangement uses TRBV18 and TRBJ1-4; the D is unclear. The V end was cut by 0 bases, the J end by 5 bases, with 10 bases between. Germline-derived CDR1 and CDR2 are KGHSH and LQKENI. This CDR3 comprises 15 residues. The DNA for the CDR3 is TGTGCCAGCTCACCACCGGATAGCTCCAATGAAAAACTGTTTTTT. Its translation: CASSPPDSSNEKLFF.

This clonotype appeared many times. The gene calls are TRBV5-5 and TRBJ2-5; D ambiguous. The CDR3 length is 14 residues. Trimming stripped 4 bases from V and 2 bases from J, with 12 bases between. The germline V gene has CDR1 SGHKS and CDR2 YYEKEE (reference sequence). The CDR3 nucleotides are TGTGCCAGCAGCCTCGGAGACGGGCAAGAGACCCAGTACTTC. Encoded protein: CASSLGDGQETQYF.

The gene calls are TRBV5-8 and TRBJ2-5; 9 bases are a match to TRBD1. Looked up from germline, CDR1 is SGHTS and CDR2 is YDEGEE. The trim removed 3 bases at V and 5 bases at J, leaving 11 bases unmatched. The CDR3 length is 16 residues. CDR3 residues: CASSYVRDRVLETQYF. The CDR3 DNA is TGTGCCAGCAGCTATGTCCGGGACAGGGTCCTGGAGACCCAGTACTTC.

This clonotype was observed at least ten times. This chain links TRBV6-2 or TRBV6-3 with TRBJ2-7; TRBD2 agrees at 7 bases. Trimming took 2 bases from V and 2 from J; bases not matched to a gene: 6. The CDR3 consists of 15 residues. CDR1 and CDR2 from the germline V gene are MNHEY and SVGEGT. The CDR3, as DNA: TGTGCCAGCAGTTACCGGGGGAGGGCCCCCTACGAGCAGTACTTC. This encodes CASSYRGRAPYEQYF.

The chain combines TRBV23-1 with TRBJ2-2; TRBD2 might be the D (5 bases). TRBV23-1 is recorded as an ORF, its role being uncertain. CDR3 size: 13 residues. Trimming left V 8 bases short and J 4 bases short, with 11 bases between. CDR3 sequence: CASYTGGTGELFF. In DNA, the CDR3 is TGCGCCAGCTACACCGGAGGCACCGGGGAGCTGTTTTTT.

V gene TRBV4-2 combines with J gene TRBJ2-7; 8 positions agree with TRBD2. The CDR3 covers 16 residues. Losses at the gene ends were 0 bases for V and 2 bases for J; bases not matched to a gene: 6. CDR1 is LGHNA, CDR2 YNFKEQ, per germline. The CDR3 DNA reads as TGTGCCAGCAGCCAAGATGCTAGCGGGCCCACCTACGAGCAGTACTTC. Its protein is CASSQDASGPTYEQYF.

The sample holds many counts of this clonotype. This chain uses TRBV12-3 or TRBV12-4 with TRBJ1-5; D possibly corresponds to TRBD1 (5 bases). The CDR3 extends over 14 amino acids. The V end was cut by 7 bases, the J end by 1 base, with 11 bases between. This CDR3 reads CASIPGGSNQPQHF. For the CDR3, the DNA is TGTGCCAGCATCCCTGGGGGGAGCAATCAGCCCCAGCATTTT.

This chain's CDR3 is CSVEGTSGSLETQYF. CDR3 sequence (DNA): TGCAGCGTTGAAGGGACTAGCGGGAGTCTAGAGACCCAGTACTTC. The chain employs TRBV29-1 and TRBJ2-5; 13 nucleotides line up with TRBD2. The trim removed 1 base at V and 4 bases at J, leaving 3 bases unmatched. In germline, CDR1 is SQVTM, CDR2 ANQGSEA. The CDR3 totals 15 residues.

This clonotype was seen repeatedly, ten times or more. The V and J genes are TRBV5-4 and TRBJ1-4; no clear D. V was shortened by 3 bases and J by 5 bases, with 8 bases between the two germline ends. Germline V gene data show CDR1 as SGHNT and CDR2 as YYREEE (reference sequence). This CDR3 is 13 amino acids long. DNA of the CDR3: TGTGCCAGCAGCTCCGGACCAAATGAAAAACTGTTTTTT. Translated, it gives CASSSGPNEKLFF.

Ten or more counts support this clonotype. The gene calls are TRBV25-1 and TRBJ1-2, with 7 positions matching TRBD1. The CDR3 totals 15 residues. With V trimmed by 1 base and J by 4 bases, 6 bases remained unmatched. Germline-derived CDR1 and CDR2 are MGHDK and SYGVNS. The CDR3 DNA reads TGTGCCAGCAGTGAATTTGAGGGGGCCGGCTATGGCTACACCTTC. It translates to CASSEFEGAGYGYTF.

This clonotype was seen ten or more times. CDR3 DNA sequence: TGTGCCAGCAGTTACTCGACGCAATCCTATGGCTACACCTTC. Translation: CASSYSTQSYGYTF. The V call is TRBV6-2 or TRBV6-3, the J call TRBJ1-2; D remains ambiguous. V was pared by 0 bases and J by 4 bases, with 9 bases between. This CDR3 contains 14 residues. Germline loops: CDR1 MNHEY, CDR2 SVGEGT.

This clonotype showed up many times. This chain joins TRBV7-3 and TRBJ2-3, with D maybe TRBD2 (5 bases). There are 15 residues in the CDR3. Germline CDR1 is SGHTA and CDR2 is FQGTGA. Trimming pared 3 bases from V and 0 bases from J, leaving 10 bases between. CDR3 in amino acids: CASSLGATSTDTQYF. In DNA form, the CDR3 reads TGTGCCAGCAGCTTGGGAGCGACTAGCACAGATACGCAGTATTTT.